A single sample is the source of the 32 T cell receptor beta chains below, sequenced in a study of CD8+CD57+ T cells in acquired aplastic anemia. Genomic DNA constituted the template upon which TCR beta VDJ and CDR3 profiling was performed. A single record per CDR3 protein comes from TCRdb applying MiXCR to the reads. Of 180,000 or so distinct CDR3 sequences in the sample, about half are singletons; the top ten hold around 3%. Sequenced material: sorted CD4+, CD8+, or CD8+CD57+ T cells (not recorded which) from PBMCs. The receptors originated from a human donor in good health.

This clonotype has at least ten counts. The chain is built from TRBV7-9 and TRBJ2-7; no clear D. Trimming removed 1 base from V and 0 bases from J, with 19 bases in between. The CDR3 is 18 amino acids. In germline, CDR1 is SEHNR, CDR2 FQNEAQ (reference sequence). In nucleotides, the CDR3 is TGTGCCAGCAGCTTAGTAGGCCTCAGGACGAACCACTCCTACGAGCAGTACTTC. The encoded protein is CASSLVGLRTNHSYEQYF.

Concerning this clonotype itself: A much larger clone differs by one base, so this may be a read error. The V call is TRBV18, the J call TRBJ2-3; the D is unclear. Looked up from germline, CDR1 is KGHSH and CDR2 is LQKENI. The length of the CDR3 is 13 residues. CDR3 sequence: CVSSPRAQDTQYF. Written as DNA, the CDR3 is TGTGTCAGCTCACCACGGGCACAGGATACGCAGTATTTT.

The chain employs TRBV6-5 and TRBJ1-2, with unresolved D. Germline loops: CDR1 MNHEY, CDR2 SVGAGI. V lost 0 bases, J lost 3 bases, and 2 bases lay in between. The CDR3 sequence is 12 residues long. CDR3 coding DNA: TGTGCCAGCAGTTACTCTGACTATGGCTACACCTTC. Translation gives CASSYSDYGYTF.

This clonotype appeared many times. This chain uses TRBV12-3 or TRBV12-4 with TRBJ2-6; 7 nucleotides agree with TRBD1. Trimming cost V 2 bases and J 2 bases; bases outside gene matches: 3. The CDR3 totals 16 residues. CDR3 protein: CASSLRGRAGANVLTF. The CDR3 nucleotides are TGTGCCAGCAGTTTAAGGGGGCGCGCTGGGGCCAACGTCCTGACTTTC.

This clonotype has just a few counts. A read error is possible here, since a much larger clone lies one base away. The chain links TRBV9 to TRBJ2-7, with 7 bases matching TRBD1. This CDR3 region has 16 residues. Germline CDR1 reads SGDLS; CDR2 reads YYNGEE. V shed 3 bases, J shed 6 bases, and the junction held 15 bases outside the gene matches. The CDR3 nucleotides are TGTGCCAGCAGCGGTAGTGGGCAGGGGACAGACTGCGAGCAGTACTTC. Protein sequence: CASSGSGQGTDCEQYF.

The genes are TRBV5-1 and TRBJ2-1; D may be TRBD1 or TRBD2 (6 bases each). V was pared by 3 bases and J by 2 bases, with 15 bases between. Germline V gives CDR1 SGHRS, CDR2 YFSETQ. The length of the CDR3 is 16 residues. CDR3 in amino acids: CASSYQQGGAYNEQFF. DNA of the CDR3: TGCGCCAGCAGCTACCAACAGGGAGGAGCCTACAATGAGCAGTTCTTC.

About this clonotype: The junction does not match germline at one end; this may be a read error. CDR3 coding DNA: TGTGCCACCAGTGCTCGTTTTGGGGGCCCCCAAGATACCCAGTACTTC. Its translation: CATSARFGGPQDTQYF. The chain employs TRBV24-1 and TRBJ2-5; D may be TRBD1 (6 bases). The CDR3 length is 16 residues. CDR1 and CDR2 from the germline V gene are KGHDR and SFDVKD.

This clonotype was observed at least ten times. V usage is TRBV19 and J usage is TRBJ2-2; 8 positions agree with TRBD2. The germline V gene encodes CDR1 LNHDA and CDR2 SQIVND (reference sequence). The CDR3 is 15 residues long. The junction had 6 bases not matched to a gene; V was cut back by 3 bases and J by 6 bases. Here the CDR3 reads CASSMGPGRAGELFF. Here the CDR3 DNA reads TGTGCCAGTAGTATGGGCCCCGGGAGGGCCGGGGAGCTGTTTTTT.

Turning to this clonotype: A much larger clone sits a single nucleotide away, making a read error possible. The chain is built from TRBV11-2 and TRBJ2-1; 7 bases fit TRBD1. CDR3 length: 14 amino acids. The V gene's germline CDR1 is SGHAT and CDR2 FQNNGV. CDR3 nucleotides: TGTGTCAGCAGCTTAACAGGGGAATACAATGAGCAGTTCTTC. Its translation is CVSSLTGEYNEQFF.

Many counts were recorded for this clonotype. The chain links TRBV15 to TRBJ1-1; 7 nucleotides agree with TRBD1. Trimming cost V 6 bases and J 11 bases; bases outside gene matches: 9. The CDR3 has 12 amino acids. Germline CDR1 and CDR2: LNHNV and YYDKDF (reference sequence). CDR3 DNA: TGTGCCACCAGTCGCGACAGGGCGACGGCTTTCTTT. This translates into CATSRDRATAFF.

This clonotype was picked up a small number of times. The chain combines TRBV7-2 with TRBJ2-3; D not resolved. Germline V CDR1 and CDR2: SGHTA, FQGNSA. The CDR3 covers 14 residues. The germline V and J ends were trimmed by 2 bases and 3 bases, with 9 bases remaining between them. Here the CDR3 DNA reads TGTGCCAGCAGCTTATGGCAGTTTACAGATACGCAGTATTTT. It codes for CASSLWQFTDTQYF.

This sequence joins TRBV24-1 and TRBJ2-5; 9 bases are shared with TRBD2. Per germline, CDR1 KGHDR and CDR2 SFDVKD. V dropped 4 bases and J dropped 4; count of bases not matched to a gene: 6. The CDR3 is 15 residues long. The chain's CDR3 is CATSEPLAGRETQYF. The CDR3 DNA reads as TGTGCCACCAGTGAACCACTAGCGGGCCGAGAGACCCAGTACTTC.

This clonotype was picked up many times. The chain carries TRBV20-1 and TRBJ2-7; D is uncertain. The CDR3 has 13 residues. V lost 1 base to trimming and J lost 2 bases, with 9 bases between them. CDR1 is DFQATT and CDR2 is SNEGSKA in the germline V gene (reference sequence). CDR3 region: CSARGQLTYEQYF. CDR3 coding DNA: TGCAGTGCTAGAGGTCAGCTGACCTACGAGCAGTACTTC.

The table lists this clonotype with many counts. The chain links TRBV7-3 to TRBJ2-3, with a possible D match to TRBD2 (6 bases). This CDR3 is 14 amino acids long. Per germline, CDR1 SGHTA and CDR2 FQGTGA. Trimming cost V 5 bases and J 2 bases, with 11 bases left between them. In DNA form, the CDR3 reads TGTGCCAGCAGCCTTCTAGCGAACACAGATACGCAGTATTTT. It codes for CASSLLANTDTQYF.

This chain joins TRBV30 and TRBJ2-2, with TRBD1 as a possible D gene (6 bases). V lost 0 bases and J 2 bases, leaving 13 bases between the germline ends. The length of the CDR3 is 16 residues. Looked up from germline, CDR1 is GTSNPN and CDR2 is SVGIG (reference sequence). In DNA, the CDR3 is TGTGCCTGGAGTGTGAACAGGGTCGGAAACACCGGGGAGCTGTTTTTT. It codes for CAWSVNRVGNTGELFF.

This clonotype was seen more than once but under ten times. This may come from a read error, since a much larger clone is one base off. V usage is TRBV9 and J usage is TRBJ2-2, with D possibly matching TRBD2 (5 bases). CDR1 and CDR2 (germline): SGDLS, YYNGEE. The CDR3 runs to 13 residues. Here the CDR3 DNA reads TGTGCCAGCAGCGTGCAGAGCACCGGGGATCTGTTTTTT. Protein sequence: CASSVQSTGDLFF.

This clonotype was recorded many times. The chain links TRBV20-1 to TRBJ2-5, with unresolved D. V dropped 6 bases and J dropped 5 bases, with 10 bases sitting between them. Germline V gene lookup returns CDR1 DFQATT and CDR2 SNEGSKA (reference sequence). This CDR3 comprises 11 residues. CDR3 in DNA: TGCAGTGCAAATAGGAAGGAGACCCAGTACTTC. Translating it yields CSANRKETQYF.

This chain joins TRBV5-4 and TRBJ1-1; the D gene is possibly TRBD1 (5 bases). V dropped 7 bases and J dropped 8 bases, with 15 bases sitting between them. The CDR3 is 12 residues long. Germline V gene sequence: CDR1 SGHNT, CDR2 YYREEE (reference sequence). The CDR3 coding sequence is TGTGCCAGCCAAGGCACCCGGACAGAAGCTTTCTTT. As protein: CASQGTRTEAFF.

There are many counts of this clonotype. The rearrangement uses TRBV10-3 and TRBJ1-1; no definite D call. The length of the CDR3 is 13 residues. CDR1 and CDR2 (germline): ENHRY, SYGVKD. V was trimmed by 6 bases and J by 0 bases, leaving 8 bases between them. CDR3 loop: CAIRDGLNTEAFF. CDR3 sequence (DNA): TGTGCCATCAGGGACGGTTTGAACACTGAAGCTTTCTTT.

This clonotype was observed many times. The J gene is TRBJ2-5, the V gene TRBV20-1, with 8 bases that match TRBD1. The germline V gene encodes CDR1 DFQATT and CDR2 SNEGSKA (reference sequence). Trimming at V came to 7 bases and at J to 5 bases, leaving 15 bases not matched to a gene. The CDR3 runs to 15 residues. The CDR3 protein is CSVLPAAGGSETQYF. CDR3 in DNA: TGCAGTGTTCTACCCGCGGCAGGGGGCAGTGAGACCCAGTACTTC.

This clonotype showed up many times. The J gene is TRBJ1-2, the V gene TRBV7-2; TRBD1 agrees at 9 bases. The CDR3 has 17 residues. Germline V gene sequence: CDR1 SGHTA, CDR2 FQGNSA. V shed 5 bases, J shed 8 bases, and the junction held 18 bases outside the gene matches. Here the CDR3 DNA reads TGTGCCAGCAGCAATACATTGTGGACAGGGGTCTCCCGGGGCTACACCTTC. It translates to CASSNTLWTGVSRGYTF.

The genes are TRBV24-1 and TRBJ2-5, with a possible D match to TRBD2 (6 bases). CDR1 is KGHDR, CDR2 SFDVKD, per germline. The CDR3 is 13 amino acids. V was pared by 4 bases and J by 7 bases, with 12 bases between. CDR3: CATSEVSRGTQYF. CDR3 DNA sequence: TGTGCCACCAGTGAGGTGTCGCGGGGGACCCAGTACTTC.

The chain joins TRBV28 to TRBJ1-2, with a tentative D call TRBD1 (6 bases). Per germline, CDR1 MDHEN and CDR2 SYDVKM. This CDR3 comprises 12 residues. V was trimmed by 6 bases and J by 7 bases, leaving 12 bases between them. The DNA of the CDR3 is TGTGCCAGCAGATCAGGGGTCCGTGGCTACACCTTC. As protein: CASRSGVRGYTF.

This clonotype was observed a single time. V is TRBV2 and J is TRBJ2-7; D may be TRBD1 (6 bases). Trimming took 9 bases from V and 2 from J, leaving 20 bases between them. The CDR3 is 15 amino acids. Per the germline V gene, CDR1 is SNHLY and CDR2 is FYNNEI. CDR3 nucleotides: TGTGCCAGAAGAAAACCGGGACATCGTACCTACGAGCAGTACTTC. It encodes CARRKPGHRTYEQYF.

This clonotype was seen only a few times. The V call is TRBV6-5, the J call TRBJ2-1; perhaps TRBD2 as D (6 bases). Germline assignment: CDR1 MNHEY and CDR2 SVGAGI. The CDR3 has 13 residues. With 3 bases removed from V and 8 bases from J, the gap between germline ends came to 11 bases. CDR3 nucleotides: TGTGCCAGCAGTTATCGGCGGGACGATGAGCAGTTCTTC. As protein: CASSYRRDDEQFF.

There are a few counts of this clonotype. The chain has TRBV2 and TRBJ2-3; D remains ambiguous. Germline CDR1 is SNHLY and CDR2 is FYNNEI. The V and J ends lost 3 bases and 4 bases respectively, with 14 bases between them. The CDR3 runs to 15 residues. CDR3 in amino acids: CASSDWQLDADTQYF. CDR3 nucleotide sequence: TGTGCCAGCAGTGATTGGCAGCTTGATGCAGATACGCAGTATTTT.

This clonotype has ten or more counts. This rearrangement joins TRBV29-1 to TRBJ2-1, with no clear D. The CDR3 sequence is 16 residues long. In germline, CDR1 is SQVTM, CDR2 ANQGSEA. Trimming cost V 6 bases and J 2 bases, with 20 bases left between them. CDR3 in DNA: TGCAGCGTCGAACCCGTGCGGCCTACCCCCTACAATGAGCAGTTCTTC. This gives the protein CSVEPVRPTPYNEQFF.

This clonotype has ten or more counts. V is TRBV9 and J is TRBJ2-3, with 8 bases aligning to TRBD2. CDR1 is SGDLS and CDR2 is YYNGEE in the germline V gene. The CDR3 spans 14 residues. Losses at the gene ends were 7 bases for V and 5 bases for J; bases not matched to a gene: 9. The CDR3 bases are TGTGCCAGCGGACCGGGACTAGGAATAGATACGCAGTATTTT. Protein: CASGPGLGIDTQYF.

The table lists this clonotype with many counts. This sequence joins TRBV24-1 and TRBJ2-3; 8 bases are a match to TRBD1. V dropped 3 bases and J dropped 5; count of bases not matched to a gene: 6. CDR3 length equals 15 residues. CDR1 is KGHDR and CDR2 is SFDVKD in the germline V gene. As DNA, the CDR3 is TGTGCCACCAGTGATATAGGACAGGGTATAGATACGCAGTATTTT. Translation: CATSDIGQGIDTQYF.

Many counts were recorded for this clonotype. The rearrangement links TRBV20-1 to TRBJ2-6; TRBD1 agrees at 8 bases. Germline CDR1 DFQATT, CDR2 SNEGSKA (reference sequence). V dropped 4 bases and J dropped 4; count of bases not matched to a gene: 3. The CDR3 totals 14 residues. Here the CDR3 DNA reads TGCAGTGCTACAGGGGGCGTCGGGGCCAACGTCCTGACTTTC. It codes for CSATGGVGANVLTF.

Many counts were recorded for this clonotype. DNA for the CDR3: TGTGCCAGCAGCTTGGCCGGGACAGTCGGTGAAAAACTGTTTTTT. This codes for CASSLAGTVGEKLFF. J is TRBJ1-4 and V is TRBV5-8; 7 bases line up with TRBD1. Germline lookup yields CDR1 SGHTS and CDR2 YDEGEE. The junction had 6 bases not matched to a gene; V was cut back by 0 bases and J by 7 bases. The CDR3 totals 15 residues.

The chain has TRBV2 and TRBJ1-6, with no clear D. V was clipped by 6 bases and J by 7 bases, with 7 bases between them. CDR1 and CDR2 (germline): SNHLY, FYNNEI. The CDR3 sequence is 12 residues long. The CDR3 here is CASRRNNSPLHF. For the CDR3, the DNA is TGTGCCAGCAGAAGGAACAATTCACCCCTCCACTTT.